Included here is one T cell receptor beta chain sequence, with context. The authors drew ten milliliters of peripheral blood from each donor. This sample was taken from a study of blood T cells in healthy people across ages. With a J-beta primer mix and a sample-barcoded 5' primer, a second PCR ran about 7 to 12 cycles. TCRdb reprocessed the 5' RACE reads with MiXCR, giving one entry per CDR3 protein. The sample consists of 1.4 million to 1.5 million distinct CDR3 sequences, 42% of them appearing once. V gave up 3 bases and J gave up 4 bases; unmatched junction bases: 6. Per germline, CDR1 SGHRS and CDR2 YFSETQ. The CDR3 totals 16 residues.

The chain employs TRBV5-1 and TRBJ2-5; TRBD2 matches at 13 bases. This receptor was taken from a woman aged 18-30 years in good health. Sequenced sample: blood. The CDR3 nucleotides read TGCGCCAGCAGCTCCAGGACTAGCGGGAGTCGAGAGACCCAGTACTTC. It translates to CASSSRTSGSRETQYF.